These T cell receptor beta chains were read from a single sample in a study of T cell repertoires in cytomegalovirus infection. TCRdb called the reads again in MiXCR, with one record for every CDR3 protein. The sample has some 300,000 distinct CDR3 sequences; about 13% are singletons. The sequencing input was PBMCs. The receptors come from a human donor in good health (CMV status not recorded). Some clones in this sample may be carry-over from other donors' samples. The CDR3 runs from the conserved cysteine through the conserved F or W. Fields, in order: CDR3 DNA, CDR3 protein, V gene, J gene, clone size, D gene. D genes are given only for firm matches. Size is stated for part of the rows, as once, few or many counts, or as a class when the clone is expanded.

CDR3 DNA: TGCAGCGCGGAGGGGGGCGAGGGCTACACCTTC
CDR3 protein: CSAEGGEGYTF
V gene: TRBV29-1
J gene: TRBJ1-2
clone size: -
D gene: -

CDR3 DNA: TGTGCCAGCAGCCAAGAGTACGATAGCAATCAGCCCCAGCATTTT
CDR3 protein: CASSQEYDSNQPQHF
V gene: TRBV4-2
J gene: TRBJ1-5
clone size: many
D gene: -

CDR3 DNA: TGCAGCGGGGCACTCCGGAGCCAAGAGACCCAGTACTTC
CDR3 protein: CSGALRSQETQYF
V gene: TRBV29-1
J gene: TRBJ2-5
clone size: few
D gene: -

CDR3 DNA: TGTGCCAGCAGTTTAAGTGGCGGGAATCAGCCCCAGCATTTT
CDR3 protein: CASSLSGGNQPQHF
V gene: TRBV12-3/TRBV12-4
J gene: TRBJ1-5
clone size: -
D gene: -

CDR3 DNA: TGTGCCAGCAGCCTTAATAGGTTCGGGGAGCTGTTTTTT
CDR3 protein: CASSLNRFGELFF
V gene: TRBV7-3
J gene: TRBJ2-2
clone size: -
D gene: -

CDR3 DNA: TGCAGTGCTGCTGAGACACAGGGAACCGGCTACACCTTC
CDR3 protein: CSAAETQGTGYTF
V gene: TRBV20-1
J gene: TRBJ1-2
clone size: few
D gene: -

CDR3 DNA: TGTGCCAGCAGCTTACCCCTAGTAGACGAGCAGTACTTC
CDR3 protein: CASSLPLVDEQYF
V gene: TRBV7-9
J gene: TRBJ2-7
clone size: -
D gene: -

CDR3 DNA: TGTGCCAGCAGCTTATTGACAGGGGGGACCGGGGAGCTGTTTTTT
CDR3 protein: CASSLLTGGTGELFF
V gene: TRBV7-8
J gene: TRBJ2-2
clone size: many
D gene: TRBD1

CDR3 DNA: TGTGCCAGCAGCTCGTCGGGGAGGTATGGCAATGAGCAGTTCTTC
CDR3 protein: CASSSSGRYGNEQFF
V gene: TRBV7-3
J gene: TRBJ2-1
clone size: -
D gene: -

CDR3 DNA: TGTGCCAGCAGCTTCGTGGGGCAGGACTACGAGCAGTACTTC
CDR3 protein: CASSFVGQDYEQYF
V gene: TRBV5-3
J gene: TRBJ2-7
clone size: -
D gene: -

CDR3 DNA: TGTGCCAGCTCACCACTAGCGACCTACGAGCAGTACTTC
CDR3 protein: CASSPLATYEQYF
V gene: TRBV18
J gene: TRBJ2-7
clone size: few
D gene: -

CDR3 DNA: TGTGCCAGCAGAGGGGACAGTCAAGAGACCCAGTACTTC
CDR3 protein: CASRGDSQETQYF
V gene: TRBV28
J gene: TRBJ2-5
clone size: -
D gene: TRBD1

CDR3 DNA: TGTGCCACCATGGGTCTTCCCGGAACTGAAGCTTTCTTT
CDR3 protein: CATMGLPGTEAFF
V gene: TRBV7-9
J gene: TRBJ1-1
clone size: many
D gene: -